What follows is one T cell receptor (beta chain) and its context. The sample originates from a study of blood T cell repertoires in COVID-19. The CDR3 sequence is 13 residues long. V lost 2 bases and J lost 3, with 7 bases in between. The germline CDR1 and CDR2 sequences are KGHSH and LQKENI. Original methodology: By means of reference gene primer amplification, nucleated cell counts were estimated. The method was immunoSEQ multiplex PCR; TCRdb's version includes in-frame clones alone and lacks a portion of them. V, J and clone size were drawn from that table, and D and trimming were deduced from the DNA. The data hold 30,000 to 40,000 clones, with approximately 83% observed a single time.

Source material: peripheral blood. This chain connects TRBV18 to TRBJ1-1, with D hard to call. This TCR was recovered from an older woman with active COVID-19. The CDR3 here is CASSPNSHTEAFF. The DNA of the CDR3 is TGTGCCAGCTCACCAAACAGCCACACTGAAGCTTTCTTT.